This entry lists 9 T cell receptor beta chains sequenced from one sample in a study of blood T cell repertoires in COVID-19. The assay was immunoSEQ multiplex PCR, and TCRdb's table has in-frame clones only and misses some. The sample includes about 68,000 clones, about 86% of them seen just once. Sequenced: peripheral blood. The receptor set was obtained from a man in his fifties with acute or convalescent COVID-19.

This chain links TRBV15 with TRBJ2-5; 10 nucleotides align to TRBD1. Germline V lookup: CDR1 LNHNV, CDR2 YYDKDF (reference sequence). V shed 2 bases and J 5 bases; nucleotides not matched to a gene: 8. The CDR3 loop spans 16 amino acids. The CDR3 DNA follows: TGTGCCACCAGCAGAACTGACAGGGGGCTCTTGGAGACCCAGTACTTC. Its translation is CATSRTDRGLLETQYF. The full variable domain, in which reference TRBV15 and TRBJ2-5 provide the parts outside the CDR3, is DAMVIQNPRYQVTQFGKPVTLSCSQTLNHNVMYWYQQKSSQAPKLLFHYYDKDFNNEADTPDNFQSRRPNTSFCFLDIRSPGLGDTAMYLCATSRTDRGLLETQYFGPGTRLLVL.

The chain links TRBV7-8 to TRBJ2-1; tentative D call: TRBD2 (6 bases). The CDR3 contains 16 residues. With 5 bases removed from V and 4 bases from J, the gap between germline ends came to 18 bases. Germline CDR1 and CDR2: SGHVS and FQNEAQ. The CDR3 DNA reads TGTGCCAGCAGCCATCGGGACTCACAGCCTTACAATGAGCAGTTCTTC. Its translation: CASSHRDSQPYNEQFF. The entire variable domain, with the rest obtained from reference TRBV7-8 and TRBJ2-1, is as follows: GAGVSQSPRYKVAKRGQDVALRCDPISGHVSLFWYQQALGQGPEFLTYFQNEAQLDKSGLPSDRFFAERPEGSVSTLKIQRTQQEDSAVYLCASSHRDSQPYNEQFFGPGTRLTVL.

The CDR3: CAWDSGGNEQYF. CDR3 nucleotide sequence: TGTGCCTGGGATTCTGGGGGGAACGAGCAGTACTTC. The rearrangement links TRBV30 to TRBJ2-7, with D possibly being TRBD2 (6 bases). Trimming left V 5 bases short and J 5 bases short, with 13 bases between. Germline assignment: CDR1 GTSNPN and CDR2 SVGIG (reference sequence). CDR3 length equals 12 residues.

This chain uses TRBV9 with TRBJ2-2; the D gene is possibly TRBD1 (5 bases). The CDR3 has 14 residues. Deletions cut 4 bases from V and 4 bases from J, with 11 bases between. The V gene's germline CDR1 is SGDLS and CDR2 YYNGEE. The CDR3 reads CASSPQVGTGELFF. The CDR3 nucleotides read TGTGCCAGCAGCCCACAGGTGGGCACCGGGGAGCTGTTTTTT.

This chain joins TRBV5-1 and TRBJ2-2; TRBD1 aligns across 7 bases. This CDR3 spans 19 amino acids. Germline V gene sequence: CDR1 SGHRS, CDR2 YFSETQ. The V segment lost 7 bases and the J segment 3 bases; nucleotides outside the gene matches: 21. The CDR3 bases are TGCGCCAGCGGCTCAAATTTAGACAGGGTCTCATCTCACACCGGGGAGCTGTTTTTT. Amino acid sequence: CASGSNLDRVSSHTGELFF.

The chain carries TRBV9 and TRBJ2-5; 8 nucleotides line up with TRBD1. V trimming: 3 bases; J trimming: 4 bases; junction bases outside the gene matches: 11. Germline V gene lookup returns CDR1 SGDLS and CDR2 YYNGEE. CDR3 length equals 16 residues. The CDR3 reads CASSARIRGRGETQYF. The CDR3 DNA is TGTGCCAGCAGCGCCCGGATCAGGGGGCGCGGAGAGACCCAGTACTTC.

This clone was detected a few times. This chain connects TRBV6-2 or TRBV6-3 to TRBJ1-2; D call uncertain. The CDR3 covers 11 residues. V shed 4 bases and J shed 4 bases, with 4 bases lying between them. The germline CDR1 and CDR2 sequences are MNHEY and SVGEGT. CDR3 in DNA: TGTGCCAGCAGTTCGGGCTATGGCTACACCTTC. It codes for CASSSGYGYTF.

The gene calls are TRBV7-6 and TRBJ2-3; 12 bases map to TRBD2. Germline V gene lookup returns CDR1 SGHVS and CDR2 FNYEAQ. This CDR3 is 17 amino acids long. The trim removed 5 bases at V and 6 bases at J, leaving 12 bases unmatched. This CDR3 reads CASSKRLAGANADTQYF. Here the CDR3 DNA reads TGTGCCAGCAGCAAGAGACTAGCGGGGGCCAATGCGGATACGCAGTATTTT.

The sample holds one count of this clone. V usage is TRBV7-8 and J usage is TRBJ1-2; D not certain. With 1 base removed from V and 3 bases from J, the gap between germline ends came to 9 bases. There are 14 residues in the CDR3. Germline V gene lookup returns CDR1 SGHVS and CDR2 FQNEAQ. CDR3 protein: CASSLGGQDYGYTF. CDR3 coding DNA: TGTGCCAGCAGCTTAGGCGGGCAGGACTATGGCTACACCTTC.